The next 10 T cell receptor beta chains were all read from a single sample in a study of Ad26.COV2.S vaccination and SARS-CoV-2 variants. Indicated treatment: around 19 received Ad26.COV2.S at low or high dose, single or two shots; 5 received placebo; per-sample allocation not given. After the first vaccine or placebo injection, samples were drawn on day 63. Clones were read by immunoSEQ multiplex PCR, and TCRdb kept only the in-frame ones, dropping some. The table records some 410,000 clones, over 80% of them present only once. This specimen was peripheral blood, taken in a trial of Ad26.COV2.S vaccine versus placebo. These receptors came from a person between 18 and 60 years old who received the Ad26.COV2.S COVID-19 vaccine or a placebo.

The CDR3 spells CASSFGASYEQYF. In DNA, the CDR3 is TGTGCCAGCAGCTTCGGGGCCTCCTACGAGCAGTACTTC. The chain links TRBV11-3 to TRBJ2-7; D tentatively fits TRBD1 or TRBD2 (5 bases each). The CDR3 contains 13 residues. Germline-derived CDR1 and CDR2 are SGHNT and YENEEA. V gave up 3 bases and J gave up 0 bases, with 6 bases separating them.

This chain connects TRBV7-2 to TRBJ1-2; D perhaps matches TRBD1 (5 bases). Germline loops: CDR1 SGHTA, CDR2 FQGNSA. V was shortened by 4 bases and J by 2 bases, with 8 bases between the two germline ends. The CDR3 extends over 13 amino acids. The DNA of the CDR3 is TGTGCCAGCAGCTGGACATCCAACTATGGCTACACCTTC. This codes for CASSWTSNYGYTF.

V usage is TRBV7-8 and J usage is TRBJ2-5; TRBD2 matches at 9 bases. V lost 2 bases, J lost 5 bases, and 9 bases stayed unmatched. Germline loops: CDR1 SGHVS, CDR2 FQNEAQ. The CDR3 is 16 residues long. CDR3 sequence reads: CASSLLEAGGHETQYF. DNA for the CDR3: TGTGCCAGCAGCTTACTCGAGGCGGGGGGGCACGAGACCCAGTACTTC.

This chain uses TRBV7-9 with TRBJ1-1; D is possibly TRBD1 (5 bases). V shed 0 bases and J shed 11 bases, with 13 bases lying between them. Germline V gene lookup returns CDR1 SEHNR and CDR2 FQNEAQ (reference sequence). The CDR3 spans 13 residues. CDR3 residues: CASSLAQGSEAFF. The CDR3 DNA reads as TGTGCCAGCAGCTTAGCGCAGGGATCGGAGGCTTTCTTT.

The V gene is TRBV7-8, the J gene TRBJ2-7; 9 bases fit TRBD1. This CDR3 has 15 amino acids. Germline V gene sequence: CDR1 SGHVS, CDR2 FQNEAQ. V gave up 4 bases and J gave up 7 bases; unmatched junction bases: 11. CDR3 DNA: TGTGCCAGCAGCTCACCGGGACAGGGATTGAGGGAGCAGTACTTC. It yields the protein CASSSPGQGLREQYF.

The CDR3 spells CASRWGTDSNQPQHF. The CDR3 DNA follows: TGTGCCAGCAGATGGGGGACAGATAGCAATCAGCCCCAGCATTTT. The chain links TRBV28 to TRBJ1-5, with 7 nucleotides matching TRBD1. The trim removed 6 bases at V and 0 bases at J, leaving 5 bases unmatched. The CDR3 extends over 15 amino acids. Germline-derived CDR1 and CDR2 are MDHEN and SYDVKM.

The rearrangement links TRBV4-1 to TRBJ1-2; D not resolved. Germline CDR1 reads MGHRA; CDR2 reads YSYEKL. The CDR3 is 11 residues long. V gave up 3 bases and J gave up 3 bases, with 2 bases separating them. CDR3 in amino acids: CASSHDYGYTF. The CDR3 nucleotides are TGCGCCAGCAGCCACGACTATGGCTACACCTTC.

The chain employs TRBV11-2 and TRBJ1-1; D not resolved. The CDR3 is 12 amino acids. The V and J ends lost 2 bases and 5 bases respectively, with 6 bases between them. Germline V lookup: CDR1 SGHAT, CDR2 FQNNGV. CDR3 nucleotide sequence: TGTGCCAGCAGCTTATCTGGGACTGAAGCTTTCTTT. Protein product: CASSLSGTEAFF.

The chain links TRBV4-1 to TRBJ1-2, with unresolved D. This CDR3 has 15 amino acids. Germline V lookup: CDR1 MGHRA, CDR2 YSYEKL. The V and J ends lost 6 bases and 2 bases respectively, with 16 bases between them. Written as DNA, the CDR3 is TGCGCCAGCAGTCTCGATCCGGGATTGAACTATGGCTACACCTTC. It specifies CASSLDPGLNYGYTF.

This clone was picked up a small number of times. The rearrangement uses TRBV27 and TRBJ1-1; D is uncertain. V gave up 1 base and J gave up 1 base, with 7 bases separating them. CDR1 and CDR2 (germline): MNHEY, SMNVEV (reference sequence). This CDR3 is 14 amino acids long. CDR3 DNA sequence: TGTGCCAGCAGTTTATACGGCGAGAACACTGAAGCTTTCTTT. Encoded protein: CASSLYGENTEAFF.